The TCR beta chain described here comes from a study of T cell clones after liver transplantation. On the study more broadly: Subjects received no induction therapy and standard immunosuppression until randomization at 12-24 months post-transplant. At least one year of complete immunosuppression withdrawal without enzymes over twice normal defined tolerance. Whole-study results and caveats: Donor-reactive sequences fell more than third party-reactive ones, suggesting partial deletion.

On this clone itself: The antigen remains undetermined.

Sequencing of dividing CFSE-low cells from the MLR defined alloreactive TCRbeta sequences. Measured with immunoSEQ multiplex PCR; TCRdb has only the in-frame clones, and not every one. The table has approximately 5,000 clones, about 41% seen once. Germline V gene lookup returns CDR1 SEHNR and CDR2 FQNEAQ (reference sequence). The CDR3 contains 16 residues. J was trimmed by 7 bases and V by 5 bases; bases with no gene match: 13. The source material was CD4+ T cells from cultured PBMCs. This receptor was identified in a human patient who received a liver transplant. The graft donor may have contributed some T cells. The rearrangement joins TRBV7-9 to TRBJ2-2, with 7 bases identical to TRBD2. CDR3 residues: CASSPPGGGGSGELFF. CDR3 coding DNA: TGTGCCAGCAGCCCTCCCGGCGGGGGTGGCAGCGGGGAGCTGTTTTTT.